This T cell receptor beta chain was identified in a study of human T cells and chemical hapten exposure. The V gene end was trimmed by 0 bases and the J gene end by 9 bases; junction bases not matched to a gene: 6. The germline V gene encodes CDR1 LGHNA and CDR2 YSLEER. CDR3 length: 14 residues. One entry per CDR3 protein results from TCRdb running MiXCR on the RACE reads. Among roughly 90,000 distinct CDR3 sequences, under 13% were seen once, and the ten largest hold 1% to 1.2%. Study-wide findings and caveats: In comparison with controls, expanded TCRs gave rise to a significantly larger number of large CDR3 similarity clusters.

The time point was: patch test 3, about 24 weeks after DPC sensitization. Treatment reported: therapeutic diphenylcyclopropenone sensitization with weekly scalp DPC. This clonotype came up a few times. Its matching antigen is unknown. The sample was whole blood, taken in connection with sensitization to the hapten diphenylcyclopropenone (DPC). The chain combines TRBV4-3 with TRBJ2-7, with 9 bases identical to TRBD1. The sequence was obtained from a woman aged 25 to 39 with alopecia areata. Some clones in this sample may be carry-over from other donors' samples. For the CDR3, the DNA is TGCGCCAGCAGCCAAGATCGACAGGGGGTCGGGCAGTACTTC. Translated, it gives CASSQDRQGVGQYF.